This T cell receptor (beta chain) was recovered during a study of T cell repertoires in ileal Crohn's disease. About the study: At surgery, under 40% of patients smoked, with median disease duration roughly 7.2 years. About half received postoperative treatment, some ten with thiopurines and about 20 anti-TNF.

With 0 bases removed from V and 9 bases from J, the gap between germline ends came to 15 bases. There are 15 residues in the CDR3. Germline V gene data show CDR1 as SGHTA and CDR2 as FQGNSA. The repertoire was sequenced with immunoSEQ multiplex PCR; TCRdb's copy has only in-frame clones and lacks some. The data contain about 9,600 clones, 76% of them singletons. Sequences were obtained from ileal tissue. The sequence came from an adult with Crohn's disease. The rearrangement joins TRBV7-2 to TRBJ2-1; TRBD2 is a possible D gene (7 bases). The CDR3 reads CASSLAAGAAGEQFF. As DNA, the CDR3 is TGTGCCAGCAGCTTAGCGGCGGGGGCGGCGGGTGAGCAGTTCTTC.